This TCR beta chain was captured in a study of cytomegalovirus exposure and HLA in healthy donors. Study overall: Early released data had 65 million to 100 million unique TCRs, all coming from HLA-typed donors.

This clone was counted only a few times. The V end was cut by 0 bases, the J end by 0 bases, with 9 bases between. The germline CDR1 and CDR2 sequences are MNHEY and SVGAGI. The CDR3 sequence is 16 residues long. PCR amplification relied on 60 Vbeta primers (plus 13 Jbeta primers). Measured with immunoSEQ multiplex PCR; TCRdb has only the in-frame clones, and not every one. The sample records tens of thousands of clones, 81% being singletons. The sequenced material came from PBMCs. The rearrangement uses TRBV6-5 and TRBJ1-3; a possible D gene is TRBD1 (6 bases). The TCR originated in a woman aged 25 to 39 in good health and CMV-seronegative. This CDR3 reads CASSYSDSSSGNTIYF. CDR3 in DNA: TGTGCCAGCAGTTACTCGGACAGCAGCTCTGGAAACACCATATATTTT.